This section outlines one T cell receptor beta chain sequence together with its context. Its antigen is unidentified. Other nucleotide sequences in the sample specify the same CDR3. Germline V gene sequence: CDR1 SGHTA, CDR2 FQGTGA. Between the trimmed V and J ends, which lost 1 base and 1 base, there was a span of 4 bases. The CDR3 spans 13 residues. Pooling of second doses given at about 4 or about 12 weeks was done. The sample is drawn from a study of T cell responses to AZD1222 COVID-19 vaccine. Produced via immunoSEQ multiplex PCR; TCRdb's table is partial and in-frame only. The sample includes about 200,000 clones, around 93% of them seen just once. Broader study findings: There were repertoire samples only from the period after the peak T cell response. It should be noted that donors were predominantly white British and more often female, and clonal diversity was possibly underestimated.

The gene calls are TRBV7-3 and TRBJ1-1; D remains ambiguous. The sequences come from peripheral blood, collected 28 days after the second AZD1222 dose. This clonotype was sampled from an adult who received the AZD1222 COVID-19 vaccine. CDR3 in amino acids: CASSLNGNTEAFF. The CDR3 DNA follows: TGTGCCAGCAGCTTAAACGGGAACACTGAAGCTTTCTTT.